Presented here are 19 T cell receptor beta chains from one specimen sequenced in a study of radiation and T cells in renal cell carcinoma. Clones were read by immunoSEQ multiplex PCR, and TCRdb kept only the in-frame ones, dropping some. The sample lists 120,000 or so clones; more than 70% were seen once. Time point specified: blood 2 weeks post-SBRT. Treatment in this sample: 15 Gy SBRT to primary tumor, nephrectomy 4 weeks later. Here the sequenced sample was blood, taken from a patient whose treatment included radiotherapy and nephrectomy. Source of these receptors: a woman aged 70-85 years with renal cell carcinoma.

The V gene is TRBV7-2, the J gene TRBJ1-1, with D hard to call. CDR1 SGHTA and CDR2 FQGNSA come from the germline V gene. The CDR3 totals 15 residues. V dropped 1 base and J dropped 2 bases, with 11 bases sitting between them. The CDR3 sequence: CASSLGLPGNTEAFF. CDR3 in DNA: TGTGCCAGCAGCTTAGGGCTTCCAGGTAACACTGAAGCTTTCTTT.

The chain links TRBV30 to TRBJ1-1; the match to TRBD1 covers 8 bases. This CDR3 comprises 15 residues. Unmatched junction bases numbered 7, after V lost 3 bases and J lost 1 base. Germline CDR1 GTSNPN, CDR2 SVGIG (reference sequence). The CDR3 DNA is TGTGCCTGGAGCAGGGGGCAACTCGAGAACACTGAAGCTTTCTTT. Encoded protein: CAWSRGQLENTEAFF.

This clone was seen only a few times. The rearrangement links TRBV2 to TRBJ2-7; 8 bases agree with TRBD2. CDR3 length equals 14 residues. With V trimmed by 2 bases and J by 5 bases, 5 bases remained unmatched. Germline V gene data show CDR1 as SNHLY and CDR2 as FYNNEI. CDR3 coding DNA: TGTGCCAGCAGTGAAAATCGGGGGGGGAACGAGCAGTACTTC. Translated: CASSENRGGNEQYF. Looking up the rest from reference TRBV2 and TRBJ2-7 gives the full variable domain: EPEVTQTPSHQVTQMGQEVILRCVPISNHLYFYWYRQILGQKVEFLVSFYNNEISEKSEIFDDQFSVERPDGSNFTLKIRSTKLEDSAMYFCASSENRGGNEQYFGPGTRLTVT.

CDR3 protein: CASSSKGAPTEAFF. The DNA for the CDR3 is TGTGCCAGCAGCTCGAAGGGGGCGCCCACTGAAGCTTTCTTT. The chain combines TRBV7-8 with TRBJ1-1; 7 bases line up with TRBD1. The CDR3 extends over 14 amino acids. The junction had 6 bases not matched to a gene; V was cut back by 4 bases and J by 4 bases. Germline V gene lookup returns CDR1 SGHVS and CDR2 FQNEAQ.

The chain recombines TRBV4-2 with TRBJ1-4; D is possibly TRBD1 (5 bases). In germline, CDR1 is LGHNA, CDR2 YNFKEQ. The CDR3 loop spans 16 amino acids. The V end was cut by 7 bases, the J end by 0 bases, with 15 bases between. The CDR3 sequence: CASTPGGWPTNEKLFF. CDR3 nucleotides: TGTGCCAGCACCCCCGGGGGGTGGCCAACTAATGAAAAACTGTTTTTT.

V is TRBV19 and J is TRBJ1-6, with D perhaps matching TRBD1 (6 bases). This CDR3 comprises 18 residues. Trimming removed 5 bases from V and 0 bases from J, with 17 bases in between. Germline values: CDR1 LNHDA, CDR2 SQIVND (reference sequence). The CDR3: CASSASQGPSSYNSPLHF. The CDR3 coding sequence is TGTGCCAGTAGTGCCAGCCAGGGGCCCAGCTCCTATAATTCACCCCTCCACTTT.

The V and J genes are TRBV13 and TRBJ2-7; weak D call: TRBD1 (5 bases). V gave up 2 bases and J gave up 4 bases, with 15 bases separating them. The V gene's germline CDR1 is PRHDT and CDR2 FYEKMQ (reference sequence). This CDR3 comprises 15 residues. Here the CDR3 DNA reads TGTGCCAGCAGCTTAATTCATGGGGCGCAGTACGAGCAGTACTTC. It yields the protein CASSLIHGAQYEQYF.

The chain recombines TRBV5-4 with TRBJ1-1, with a weak D call TRBD1 (6 bases). Germline-derived CDR1 and CDR2 are SGHNT and YYREEE (reference sequence). Between the trimmed V and J ends, which lost 4 bases and 0 bases, there was a span of 13 bases. The CDR3 sequence is 15 residues long. CDR3 sequence reads: CASSTEGGMNTEAFF. The CDR3 DNA reads TGTGCCAGCAGCACGGAGGGGGGTATGAACACTGAAGCTTTCTTT.

The chain joins TRBV11-2 to TRBJ2-7; 11 nucleotides align to TRBD2. The junction had 11 bases not matched to a gene; V was cut back by 5 bases and J by 8 bases. Germline V CDR1 and CDR2: SGHAT, FQNNGV. CDR3 length: 15 amino acids. CDR3 amino acids: CASSTGTSGRGQQYF. CDR3 in DNA: TGTGCCAGCAGCACCGGGACTAGCGGACGAGGGCAGCAGTACTTC.

V usage is TRBV5-4 and J usage is TRBJ2-2, with a possible D match to TRBD2 (5 bases). In germline, CDR1 is SGHNT, CDR2 YYREEE (reference sequence). The CDR3 runs to 15 residues. Deletions cut 4 bases from V and 6 bases from J, with 16 bases between. Here the CDR3 reads CASSPEGPRSGELFF. CDR3 nucleotides: TGTGCCAGCAGCCCCGAGGGTCCGCGCTCCGGGGAGCTGTTTTTT.

The chain employs TRBV6-4 and TRBJ2-3; D might be TRBD2 (7 bases). V dropped 4 bases and J dropped 4 bases, with 18 bases sitting between them. The CDR3 has 16 amino acids. Per germline, CDR1 MRHNA and CDR2 SNTAGT. The CDR3 DNA reads TGTGCCAGCAGTGGTACACTAGGGGGGGACCCAGATACGCAGTATTTT. Amino acid sequence: CASSGTLGGDPDTQYF.

The chain recombines TRBV2 with TRBJ1-5; weak D call: TRBD1 (6 bases). The V gene lost 8 bases and the J gene lost 1 base, with 12 bases spanning the gap. Germline loops: CDR1 SNHLY, CDR2 FYNNEI. The CDR3 contains 14 residues. As DNA, the CDR3 is TGTGCCAGCTCAAGGGGGGGAAGCAATCAGCCCCAGCATTTT. Residues: CASSRGGSNQPQHF.

The V gene is TRBV30, the J gene TRBJ2-7; no firm D call. The CDR3 totals 12 residues. Per the germline V gene, CDR1 is GTSNPN and CDR2 is SVGIG (reference sequence). Trimming took off 4 bases at V and 0 bases at J, with 7 bases between the two ends. The CDR3 loop is CAWTGSSYEQYF. Here the CDR3 DNA reads TGTGCCTGGACCGGTTCCTCCTACGAGCAGTACTTC.

The chain recombines TRBV4-2 with TRBJ2-3; possibly TRBD1 or TRBD2 for D (5 bases each). The CDR3 totals 15 residues. CDR1 and CDR2 from the germline V gene are LGHNA and YNFKEQ. The germline V and J ends were trimmed by 4 bases and 2 bases, with 13 bases remaining between them. The CDR3 DNA reads as TGTGCCAGCAGCCGAGGGCAGGGCTCCACAGATACGCAGTATTTT. Its translation is CASSRGQGSTDTQYF.

The chain links TRBV27 to TRBJ1-1, with unresolved D. V lost 7 bases, J lost 3 bases, and 12 bases lay in between. The CDR3 sequence is 13 residues long. The V gene's germline CDR1 is MNHEY and CDR2 SMNVEV (reference sequence). CDR3 amino acids: CASNRDRHTEAFF. CDR3 nucleotides: TGTGCCAGCAACAGAGATAGGCACACTGAAGCTTTCTTT.

This rearrangement joins TRBV7-9 to TRBJ1-6; TRBD1 matches at 7 bases. Germline V gene data show CDR1 as SEHNR and CDR2 as FQNEAQ (reference sequence). The ends lost 5 bases at V and 7 bases at J; junction bases unmatched: 11. This CDR3 has 16 amino acids. The CDR3 loop reads CASSPKGGAGNSPLHF. CDR3 DNA: TGTGCCAGCAGCCCTAAAGGGGGCGCGGGCAATTCACCCCTCCACTTT.

This chain links TRBV6-1 with TRBJ1-2, with 7 bases that match TRBD1. V lost 1 base and J lost 4; bases outside the gene matches: 3. CDR3 length: 14 amino acids. Looked up from germline, CDR1 is MNHNS and CDR2 is SASEGT. This chain's CDR3 is CASSEGQGGYGYTF. CDR3 bases: TGTGCCAGCAGTGAAGGACAGGGAGGCTATGGCTACACCTTC.

The V call is TRBV9, the J call TRBJ1-2; D might be TRBD1 (5 bases). The CDR3 runs to 15 residues. V was trimmed by 3 bases and J by 8 bases, leaving 20 bases between them. Germline CDR1 reads SGDLS; CDR2 reads YYNGEE. Here the CDR3 DNA reads TGTGCCAGCAGCGCTTCCCATAGCAACGGGGCAGGCTACACCTTC. Protein: CASSASHSNGAGYTF.

This chain joins TRBV10-3 and TRBJ2-3; 8 bases match TRBD2. V was pared by 9 bases and J by 0 bases, with 8 bases of the junction left unmatched. The length of the CDR3 is 15 residues. Germline CDR1 ENHRY, CDR2 SYGVKD. The CDR3 sequence is CAISRGGASTDTQYF. The CDR3 coding sequence is TGTGCCATTTCCCGGGGGGGGGCAAGCACAGATACGCAGTATTTT.